The subject of this entry is one TCR beta chain. Its cognate antigen is unknown. Each sample had around 360 ng DNA, as two 200 ng replicates, at survey resolution. TCRdb keeps only in-frame clones here, not all; method: immunoSEQ multiplex PCR. The sample shows about 5,100 clones, approximately 82% of them seen only once. These data come from a study of hypomethylating agent response in myelodysplastic syndrome. The overall study: Six patients responded with complete response or hematologic improvement; roughly 5 did not.

V lost 4 bases and J 2 bases, leaving 9 bases between the germline ends. Germline CDR1 reads SQVTM; CDR2 reads ANQGSEA. The CDR3 is 12 residues long. Findings of the study overall: After hypomethylating agent treatment, diversity and clonality showed no significant change, overall or by response.

The sequencing used bone marrow, collected before or after starting hypomethylating agent treatment for myelodysplastic syndrome (not recorded which). The TCR was taken from a human donor with myelodysplastic syndrome. The chain combines TRBV29-1 with TRBJ2-7; D remains unclear. The CDR3 DNA follows: TGCAGCGTTGGGGCGGAGACCTACGAGCAGTACTTC. It translates to CSVGAETYEQYF.